One and the same sample provided the 12 T cell receptor beta chains below, sequenced in a study of T-cell reconstitution after alpha-beta-depleted transplantation in children. It was with unique molecular identifiers that the TCRbeta library was prepared. TCRdb re-called the PCR reads through MiXCR, storing one row per CDR3 protein. The repertoire holds approximately 47,000 distinct CDR3 sequences, with 50% to 55% as singletons. Sequencing used peripheral blood, obtained before TCRalphabeta/CD19-depleted stem cell transplant. The receptors stem from a boy in the first two years of life with SCID, due to receive a stem cell transplant.

The chain has TRBV12-3 or TRBV12-4 and TRBJ1-1; D not resolved. With 3 bases removed from V and 4 bases from J, the gap between germline ends came to 6 bases. The CDR3 is 12 residues long. The CDR3 coding sequence is TGTGCCAGCAGTTTTCTTTCCACTGAAGCTTTCTTT. Its translation: CASSFLSTEAFF.

The chain employs TRBV15 and TRBJ2-5; D gene ambiguous. Germline-derived CDR1 and CDR2 are LNHNV and YYDKDF (reference sequence). The V and J ends lost 1 base and 5 bases respectively, with 5 bases between them. The CDR3 runs 12 residues. CDR3 in amino acids: CATSRVRETQYF. The CDR3 nucleotides are TGTGCCACCAGCAGAGTGCGGGAGACCCAGTACTTC.

The chain recombines TRBV20-1 with TRBJ2-5; D uncertain. CDR3 size: 13 residues. The V gene's germline CDR1 is DFQATT and CDR2 SNEGSKA (reference sequence). With 1 base removed from V and 0 bases from J, the gap between germline ends came to 6 bases. The CDR3 protein is CSARVWYQETQYF. The DNA for the CDR3 is TGCAGTGCTAGAGTCTGGTACCAAGAGACCCAGTACTTC.

The chain carries TRBV20-1 and TRBJ2-7, with D maybe TRBD2 (6 bases). Trimming took 6 bases from V and 3 from J, leaving 15 bases between them. Germline-derived CDR1 and CDR2 are DFQATT and SNEGSKA (reference sequence). The CDR3 totals 13 residues. DNA of the CDR3: TGCAGTGCGATGGGGGGATCTGACTACGAGCAGTACTTC. This gives the protein CSAMGGSDYEQYF.

The V gene is TRBV12-3 or TRBV12-4, the J gene TRBJ2-7, with 8 bases fitting TRBD1. This CDR3 contains 12 residues. V lost 6 bases, J lost 6 bases, and 4 bases stayed unmatched. The CDR3 DNA reads TGTGCCAGCAGGCGGACAGGGCGCGAGCAGTACTTC. This translates into CASRRTGREQYF.

The rearrangement joins TRBV4-1 to TRBJ2-5, with 9 bases that match TRBD1. J lost 5 bases, V lost 4 bases, and 8 bases had no gene match. Per germline, CDR1 MGHRA and CDR2 YSYEKL. The CDR3 totals 15 residues. In DNA form, the CDR3 reads TGCGCCAGCAGCCGATACACAGGGGGCGAGGAGACCCAGTACTTC. The encoded protein is CASSRYTGGEETQYF.

The CDR3 spells CASSQFLGSTGELFF. DNA for the CDR3: TGCGCCAGCAGCCAATTCTTGGGATCCACCGGGGAGCTGTTTTTT. The chain has TRBV4-3 and TRBJ2-2; D call uncertain. This CDR3 has 15 amino acids. Trimming took off 2 bases at V and 4 bases at J, with 11 bases between the two ends. Per germline, CDR1 LGHNA and CDR2 YSLEER.

The V gene is TRBV6-2 or TRBV6-3, the J gene TRBJ2-7; no definite D call. The germline CDR1 and CDR2 sequences are MNHEY and SVGEGT. V was trimmed by 3 bases and J by 2 bases, leaving 8 bases between them. The CDR3 is made up of 13 amino acids. CDR3 bases: TGTGCCAGCAGTTATTTCGGGCCCTACGAGCAGTACTTC. Its translation: CASSYFGPYEQYF.

V is TRBV7-2 and J is TRBJ2-7, with D unclear. Looked up from germline, CDR1 is SGHTA and CDR2 is FQGNSA. V shed 4 bases and J shed 1 base, with 11 bases lying between them. CDR3 length: 14 amino acids. The CDR3 reads CASSSGGGSYEQYF. Here the CDR3 DNA reads TGTGCCAGCAGCTCTGGTGGCGGATCCTACGAGCAGTACTTC.

The chain links TRBV6-1 to TRBJ2-7; 7 bases align to TRBD2. The CDR3 has 14 amino acids. V gave up 2 bases and J gave up 7 bases; unmatched junction bases: 8. Per the germline V gene, CDR1 is MNHNS and CDR2 is SASEGT. CDR3 DNA sequence: TGTGCCAGCAGTGAACTAGCGGACCCTCGGGAGCAGTACTTC. As protein: CASSELADPREQYF.

V and J are TRBV20-1 and TRBJ1-5; no firm D call. CDR1 DFQATT and CDR2 SNEGSKA come from the germline V gene (reference sequence). V lost 3 bases and J lost 6, with 15 bases in between. The CDR3 runs 14 residues. The CDR3 region has the DNA TGCAGTGCTAGCCAGCTTCCAGTGGCTCAGCCCCAGCATTTT. This sequence encodes CSASQLPVAQPQHF.

This chain joins TRBV7-2 and TRBJ1-5, with 7 bases matching TRBD1. CDR3 length: 15 amino acids. The V and J ends lost 1 base and 6 bases, in that order; junction bases with no gene match: 6. The V gene's germline CDR1 is SGHTA and CDR2 FQGNSA. The CDR3 sequence is CASSLEDRAIQPQHF. CDR3 nucleotides: TGTGCCAGCAGCTTAGAAGACAGGGCGATTCAGCCCCAGCATTTT.